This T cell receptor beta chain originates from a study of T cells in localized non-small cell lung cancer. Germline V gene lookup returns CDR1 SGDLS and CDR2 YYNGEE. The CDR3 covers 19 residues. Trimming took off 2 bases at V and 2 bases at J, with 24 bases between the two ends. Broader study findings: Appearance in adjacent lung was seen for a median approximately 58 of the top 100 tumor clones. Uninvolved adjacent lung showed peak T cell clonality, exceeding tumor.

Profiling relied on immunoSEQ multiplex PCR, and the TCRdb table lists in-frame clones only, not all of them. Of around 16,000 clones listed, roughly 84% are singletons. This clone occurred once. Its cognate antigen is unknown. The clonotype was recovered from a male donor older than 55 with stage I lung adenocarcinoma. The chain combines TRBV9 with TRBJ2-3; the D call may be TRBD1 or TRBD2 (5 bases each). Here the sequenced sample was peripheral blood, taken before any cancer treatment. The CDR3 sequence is CASSVAYKIDRGYTDTQYF. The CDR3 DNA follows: TGTGCCAGCAGCGTCGCATACAAAATCGATCGGGGCTACACAGATACGCAGTATTTT.